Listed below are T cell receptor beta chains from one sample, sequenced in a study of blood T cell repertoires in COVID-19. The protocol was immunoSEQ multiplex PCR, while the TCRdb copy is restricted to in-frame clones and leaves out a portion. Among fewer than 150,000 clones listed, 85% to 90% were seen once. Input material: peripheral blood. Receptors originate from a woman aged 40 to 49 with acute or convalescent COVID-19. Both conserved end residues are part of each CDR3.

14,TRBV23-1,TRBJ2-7,CASRLSGGPYEQYF
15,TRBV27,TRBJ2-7,CASSSLQGVSYEQYF
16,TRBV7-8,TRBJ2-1,CASSTRTLTTYNEQFF
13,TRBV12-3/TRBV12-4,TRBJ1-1,CASSGQIMTEAFF
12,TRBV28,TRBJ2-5,CASRAVQETQYF
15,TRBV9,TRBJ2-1,CASSVRGDRGNEQFF
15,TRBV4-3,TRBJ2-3,CASSQESSAPDTQYF
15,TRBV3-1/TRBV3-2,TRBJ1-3,CASSQDTGDGNTIYF
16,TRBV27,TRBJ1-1,CASSLSSGTWNTEAFF
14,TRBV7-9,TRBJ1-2,CASSSARGNYGYTF
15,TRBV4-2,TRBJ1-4,CASSPLTGGLEKLFF
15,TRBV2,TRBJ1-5,CASRSPGYSNQPQHF
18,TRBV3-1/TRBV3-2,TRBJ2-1,CASSPPPSATSSYNEQFF
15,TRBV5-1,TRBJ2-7,CASSLTQGPGREQYF
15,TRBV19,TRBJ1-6,CASSIGTGTGSPLHF
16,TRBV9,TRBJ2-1,CASSVDGGGDYNEQFF
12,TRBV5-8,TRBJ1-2,CASSLVYYGYTF
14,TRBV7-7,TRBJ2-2,CASSPSSGTGELFF
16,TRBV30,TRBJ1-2,CAWSGPRWVTDYGYTF
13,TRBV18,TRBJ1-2,CASSLDSPYGYTF
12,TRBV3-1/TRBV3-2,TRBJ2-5,CASSTTEETQYF
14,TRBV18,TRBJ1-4,CASSPSQANEKLFF
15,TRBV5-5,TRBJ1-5,CASSVRYTSNQPQHF
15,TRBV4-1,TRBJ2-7,CASSQDWQGNYEQYF
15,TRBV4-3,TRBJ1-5,CASSQVLGGGQPQHF
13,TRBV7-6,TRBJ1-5,CASSSSHSQPQHF
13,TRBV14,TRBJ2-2,CASSRQATGELFF